The 14 T cell receptor beta chains below all came from one sample that was sequenced in a study of blood T cell repertoires in COVID-19 (dated by TCRdb to about 2020). The protocol used for the library was the immunoSEQ multiplex PCR assay. The immuneACCESS repertoire file appears here via TCRdb, limited to in-frame rearrangements. These files lack a portion of the clones; in checked studies, under half of the deficit traces to unresolved V genes, and the cause of the others is not known. For this sample the table gives a few hundred thousand clones, of which roughly 86% were detected only once. The ten largest clones add up to less than 3% of the sample. The sequencing input was PBMCs or T cells enriched from blood (not recorded which). These receptor sequences come from a woman aged 45-60 years who had been exposed to COVID-19.

The chain couples TRBV28 to TRBJ1-1; D is ambiguous. From germline, CDR1 is MDHEN and CDR2 SYDVKM. Trimming stripped 2 bases from V and 4 bases from J, with 14 bases between. The CDR3 loop spans 15 amino acids. CDR3 DNA: TGTGCCAGCAGTTTAGATCAGGCGGGTTCCACTGAAGCTTTCTTT. This gives the protein CASSLDQAGSTEAFF. Filled out from reference TRBV28 and TRBJ1-1, the complete variable domain reads DVKVTQSSRYLVKRTGEKVFLECVQDMDHENMFWYRQDPGLGLRLIYFSYDVKMKEKGDIPEGYSVSREKKERFSLILESASTNQTSMYLCASSLDQAGSTEAFFGQGTRLTVV.

The rearrangement joins TRBV6-5 to TRBJ2-2; 10 bases agree with TRBD2. Trimming removed 2 bases from V and 6 bases from J; junction bases left unmatched: 6. The CDR3 totals 16 residues. Germline assignment: CDR1 MNHEY and CDR2 SVGAGI. CDR3 nucleotides: TGTGCCAGCAGTTACCGGCTTAGCGGGGGGCCCGGGGAGCTGTTTTTT. Translation: CASSYRLSGGPGELFF.

The chain recombines TRBV10-3 with TRBJ2-2; D gene uncertain. Germline V gene data show CDR1 as ENHRY and CDR2 as SYGVKD. V lost 1 base and J 3 bases, leaving 9 bases between the germline ends. This CDR3 is 15 amino acids long. This chain's CDR3 is CAISELVADTGELFF. As DNA, the CDR3 is TGTGCCATCAGTGAGTTGGTAGCTGACACCGGGGAGCTGTTTTTT.

The rearrangement links TRBV5-1 to TRBJ1-1; D call uncertain. The CDR3 has 15 residues. Germline values: CDR1 SGHRS, CDR2 YFSETQ. With 7 bases removed from V and 0 bases from J, the gap between germline ends came to 16 bases. CDR3 in amino acids: CASLPTAGMNTEAFF. Here the CDR3 DNA reads TGCGCCAGCCTACCCACGGCGGGAATGAACACTGAAGCTTTCTTT.

The V gene is TRBV28, the J gene TRBJ1-2; D call uncertain. V lost 3 bases and J 1 base, leaving 9 bases between the germline ends. The germline gives CDR1 MDHEN, CDR2 SYDVKM. The CDR3 sequence is 14 residues long. CDR3 DNA sequence: TGTGCCAGCAGTTTCAGTCTGTTTAACTATGGCTACACCTTC. This gives the protein CASSFSLFNYGYTF.

The chain is built from TRBV9 and TRBJ2-7; maybe TRBD2 (6 bases). Trimming took off 2 bases at V and 6 bases at J, with 15 bases between the two ends. This CDR3 is 14 amino acids long. Germline V gene data show CDR1 as SGDLS and CDR2 as YYNGEE. Here the CDR3 reads CASSVGLPVGEQYF. Written as DNA, the CDR3 is TGTGCCAGCAGCGTGGGACTGCCTGTGGGCGAGCAGTACTTC.

CDR3 in amino acids: CASSQGTGRGYYNSPLHF. CDR3 coding DNA: TGTGCCAGCAGCCAAGGGACAGGGAGGGGATATTATAATTCACCCCTCCACTTT. The V call is TRBV21-1, the J call TRBJ1-6; whether TRBD1, the table's D call, matches the DNA was not checked. TRBV21-1 is annotated as a pseudogene. This CDR3 has 18 amino acids.

Remarks on this clone: Compared with germline, one end of the junction differs, possibly owing to a read error. The CDR3 DNA reads TGTGCCAGCAGTGAAGGTAACAGCCTCTATGGCTACACTTTC. It yields the protein CASSEGNSLYGYTF. The V gene is TRBV6-1, the J gene TRBJ1-2; D remains unclear. Germline CDR1 reads MNHNS; CDR2 reads SASEGT. This CDR3 is built from 14 residues.

The chain recombines TRBV15 with TRBJ2-7, with TRBD1 matching 7 bases. The CDR3 covers 15 residues. Germline V gene lookup returns CDR1 LNHNV and CDR2 YYDKDF (reference sequence). Trimming took 4 bases from V and 7 from J; bases not matched to a gene: 13. Written as DNA, the CDR3 is TGTGCCACCAGCATCAACCTCGGGACAGCCTCTGAGCAGTACTTC. This translates into CATSINLGTASEQYF.

The chain employs TRBV24-1 and TRBJ2-2; the D is unclear. The CDR3 covers 14 residues. V gave up 5 bases and J gave up 0 bases, with 6 bases separating them. CDR1 and CDR2 (germline): KGHDR, SFDVKD. The CDR3 DNA reads TGTGCCACCAGTGGCTCGGCGAACACCGGGGAGCTGTTTTTT. This sequence encodes CATSGSANTGELFF.

V and J are TRBV7-8 and TRBJ1-1; 9 bases match TRBD1. The J segment lost 5 bases and the V segment lost 5 bases, leaving 9 bases of the junction unmatched. CDR1 and CDR2 (germline): SGHVS, FQNEAQ. The CDR3 spans 15 residues. This chain's CDR3 is CASSAITGGRTEAFF. Written as DNA, the CDR3 is TGTGCCAGCAGCGCGATTACAGGGGGCAGAACTGAAGCTTTCTTT.

This rearrangement joins TRBV21-1 to TRBJ2-3; TRBD2 is the table's D call and was not checked against the DNA. TRBV21-1 counts as a pseudogene. This CDR3 comprises 18 residues. CDR3 coding DNA: TGTGCCAGCAGCACCCCTTCTCTGGGGGGACTTAGCACAGATACGCAGTATTTT. This translates into CASSTPSLGGLSTDTQYF.

V gene TRBV28 combines with J gene TRBJ1-5, with 7 bases matching TRBD1. The CDR3 has 15 amino acids. CDR1 is MDHEN, CDR2 SYDVKM, per germline. V dropped 2 bases and J dropped 2; count of bases not matched to a gene: 3. The CDR3 loop is CASSLGGGRNQPQHF. The CDR3 nucleotides read TGTGCCAGCAGTTTAGGAGGGGGCCGCAATCAGCCCCAGCATTTT.

CDR3 in DNA: TGTGCCAGCAGCTCAACTCGGGGACAGGCTTTGGGTGAGCAGTTCTTC. It codes for CASSSTRGQALGEQFF. V and J are TRBV7-9 and TRBJ2-1, with 8 bases matching TRBD1. The CDR3 loop spans 16 amino acids. Germline loops: CDR1 SEHNR, CDR2 FQNEAQ (reference sequence). J gave up 9 bases and V 4 bases, and 14 bases lay outside the gene matches.